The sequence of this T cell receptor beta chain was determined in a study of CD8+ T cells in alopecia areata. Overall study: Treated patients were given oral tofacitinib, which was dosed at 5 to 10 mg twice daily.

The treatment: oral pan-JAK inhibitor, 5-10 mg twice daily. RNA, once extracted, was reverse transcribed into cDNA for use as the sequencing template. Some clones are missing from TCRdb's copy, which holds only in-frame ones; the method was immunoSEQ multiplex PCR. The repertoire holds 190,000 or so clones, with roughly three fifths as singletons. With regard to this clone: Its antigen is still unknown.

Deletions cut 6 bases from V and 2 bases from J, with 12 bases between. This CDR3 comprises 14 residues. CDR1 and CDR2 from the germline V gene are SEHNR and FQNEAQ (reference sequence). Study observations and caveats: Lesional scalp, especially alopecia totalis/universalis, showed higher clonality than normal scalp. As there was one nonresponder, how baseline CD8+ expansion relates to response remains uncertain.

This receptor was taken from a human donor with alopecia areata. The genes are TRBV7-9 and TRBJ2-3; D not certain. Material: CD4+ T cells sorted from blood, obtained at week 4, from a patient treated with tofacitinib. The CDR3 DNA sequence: TGTGCCAGCAGACCCCTGGCCTTCACAGATACGCAGTATTTT. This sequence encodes CASRPLAFTDTQYF.